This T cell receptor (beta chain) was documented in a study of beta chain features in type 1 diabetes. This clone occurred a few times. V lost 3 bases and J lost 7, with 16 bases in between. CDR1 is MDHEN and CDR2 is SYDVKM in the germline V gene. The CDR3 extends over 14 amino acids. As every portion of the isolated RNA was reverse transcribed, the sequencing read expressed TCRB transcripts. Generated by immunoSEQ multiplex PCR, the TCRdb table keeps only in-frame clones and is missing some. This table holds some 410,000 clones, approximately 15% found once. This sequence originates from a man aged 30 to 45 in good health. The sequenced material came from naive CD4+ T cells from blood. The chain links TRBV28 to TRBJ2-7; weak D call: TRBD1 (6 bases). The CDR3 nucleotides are TGTGCCAGCAGTTTGACAGGAGGAGGTTTGGAGCAGTACGTC. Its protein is CASSLTGGGLEQYV.